This TCR beta chain originates from a study of T cell responses to AZD1222 COVID-19 vaccine. The CDR3 has 12 amino acids. Germline V CDR1 and CDR2: LGHDT, YNNKEL (reference sequence). With 5 bases removed from V and 3 bases from J, the gap between germline ends came to 8 bases. Clones were read by immunoSEQ multiplex PCR, and TCRdb kept only the in-frame ones, dropping some. This table holds more than 110,000 clones, about 94% found once. The rearrangement uses TRBV3-1 (or the pseudogene TRBV3-2) and TRBJ2-7; D could derive from TRBD1 or TRBD2 (5 bases each). Sequences were derived from peripheral blood, sampled on day 0 of AZD1222 vaccination. The origin of this receptor is an adult in good health. The chain's CDR3 is CASSGGGYEQYF. CDR3 in DNA: TGTGCCAGCAGCGGGGGTGGCTACGAGCAGTACTTC.